The next 18 T cell receptor beta chains were all read from a single sample in a study of blood T cell repertoires in COVID-19. The data were produced by immunoSEQ multiplex PCR, yet TCRdb's version contains in-frame clones alone and is incomplete. Of about 160,000 clones in the sample, about 87% were seen once. The specimen was peripheral blood. These receptors all come from a woman in her seventies with COVID-19, enrolled during active disease.

This rearrangement joins TRBV19 to TRBJ2-1; 9 bases align to TRBD2. Germline CDR1 and CDR2: LNHDA and SQIVND (reference sequence). CDR3 length: 15 residues. The ends lost 7 bases at V and 9 bases at J; junction bases unmatched: 13. CDR3 amino acids: CASIPLGGGAGEQFF. Here the CDR3 DNA reads TGTGCCAGTATTCCCTTAGGCGGGGGGGCTGGTGAGCAGTTCTTC. Supplemented by reference TRBV19 and TRBJ2-1, the full variable domain reads DGGITQSPKYLFRKEGQNVTLSCEQNLNHDAMYWYRQDPGQGLRLIYYSQIVNDFQKGDIAEGYSVSREKKESFPLTVTSAQKNPTAFYLCASIPLGGGAGEQFFGPGTRLTVL.

The V call is TRBV11-3, the J call TRBJ2-2; TRBD2 agrees at 8 bases. CDR1 SGHNT and CDR2 YENEEA come from the germline V gene. V shed 0 bases, J shed 1 base, and the junction held 4 bases outside the gene matches. The CDR3 is made up of 17 amino acids. CDR3 nucleotide sequence: TGTGCCAGCAGCTTAGACGGACTAGCAGAGAACACCGGGGAGCTGTTTTTT. Translated: CASSLDGLAENTGELFF.

The chain employs TRBV11-2 and TRBJ1-5; D may be TRBD1 (6 bases). Trimming took off 1 base at V and 0 bases at J, with 19 bases between the two ends. CDR1 and CDR2 from the germline V gene are SGHAT and FQNNGV. The CDR3 covers 19 residues. This CDR3 reads CASSLVGSGTPYSNQPQHF. The CDR3 DNA reads TGTGCCAGCAGCTTAGTAGGTTCCGGGACACCTTATAGCAATCAGCCCCAGCATTTT.

This rearrangement joins TRBV5-1 to TRBJ2-7, with D maybe TRBD1 (6 bases). This CDR3 comprises 15 residues. V was trimmed by 5 bases and J by 4 bases, leaving 19 bases between them. Germline V gene data show CDR1 as SGHRS and CDR2 as YFSETQ. The CDR3 reads CASSHPGTGSYEQYF. The CDR3 DNA sequence: TGCGCCAGCAGTCACCCCGGAACAGGGAGTTACGAGCAGTACTTC.

This chain connects TRBV5-4 to TRBJ2-2, with D possibly being TRBD1 (5 bases). Trimming shortened V by 4 bases and J by 2 bases, and 12 bases separated the two germline ends. Per the germline V gene, CDR1 is SGHNT and CDR2 is YYREEE (reference sequence). The CDR3 covers 15 residues. CDR3 residues: CASSLRTLNTGELFF. The CDR3 bases are TGTGCCAGCAGCCTTCGGACACTAAACACCGGGGAGCTGTTTTTT.

For the CDR3, the DNA is TGTGCCAGCAGCCAGGGGGACAGAAGTTTCACCGGGGAGCTGTTTTTT. Protein: CASSQGDRSFTGELFF. The chain employs TRBV25-1 and TRBJ2-2; 7 nucleotides line up with TRBD1. V trimming: 6 bases; J trimming: 4 bases; junction bases outside the gene matches: 11. CDR3 size: 16 residues. Germline CDR1 and CDR2: MGHDK and SYGVNS. Full variable domain (rest looked up from reference TRBV25-1 and TRBJ2-2): EADIYQTPRYLVIGTGKKITLECSQTMGHDKMYWYQQDPGMELHLIHYSYGVNSTEKGDLSSESTVSRIRTEHFPLTLESARPSHTSQYLCASSQGDRSFTGELFFGEGSRLTVL.

The rearrangement joins TRBV19 to TRBJ1-1, with D perhaps matching TRBD1 (5 bases). The ends were cut back, 7 bases at V and 6 bases at J, with 30 bases in the middle. CDR1 and CDR2 from the germline V gene are LNHDA and SQIVND (reference sequence). This CDR3 has 18 amino acids. CDR3 sequence reads: CASTPVGQGHPSGPEAFF. Written as DNA, the CDR3 is TGTGCCAGTACCCCTGTGGGGCAGGGCCACCCGAGTGGCCCTGAAGCTTTCTTT.

The chain joins TRBV4-1 to TRBJ1-3; 9 nucleotides align to TRBD1. CDR1 and CDR2 (germline): MGHRA, YSYEKL. The CDR3 consists of 18 residues. With 0 bases clipped from V and 3 bases from J, the junction kept 9 bases outside the gene matches. CDR3 sequence: CASSQDGAGQGFGNTIYF. Here the CDR3 DNA reads TGCGCCAGCAGCCAAGATGGGGCGGGACAGGGTTTTGGAAACACCATATATTTT.

The sample holds one count of this clone. V is TRBV28 and J is TRBJ1-2; 8 bases fit TRBD1. CDR3 length equals 15 residues. CDR1 MDHEN and CDR2 SYDVKM come from the germline V gene. Trimming at V came to 3 bases and at J to 7 bases, leaving 10 bases not matched to a gene. CDR3 sequence (DNA): TGTGCCAGCAGTTTGATCGGAGGGGGGACAGGTGGCTACACCTTC. Its translation: CASSLIGGGTGGYTF.

This chain uses TRBV10-1 with TRBJ1-2, with D hard to call. CDR3 length: 12 residues. The ends were cut back, 8 bases at V and 3 bases at J, with 10 bases in the middle. Per germline, CDR1 WNHNN and CDR2 SYGVQD (reference sequence). The CDR3 here is CASPSIYYGYTF. The CDR3 DNA is TGCGCCAGCCCGAGCATTTACTATGGCTACACCTTC.

The CDR3 here is CASSSPLHKAITDTQYF. Here the CDR3 DNA reads TGTGCCAGCAGCTCTCCGCTCCATAAAGCGATCACAGATACGCAGTATTTT. The V gene is TRBV7-9, the J gene TRBJ2-3; D call uncertain. The CDR3 is 17 amino acids. The V gene lost 4 bases and the J gene lost 2 bases, with 19 bases spanning the gap. The germline V gene encodes CDR1 SEHNR and CDR2 FQNEAQ (reference sequence).

In this sample, this clone turned up a few times. The rearrangement links TRBV28 to TRBJ2-6, with 8 bases aligning to TRBD1. CDR3 size: 16 residues. V lost 4 bases, J lost 3 bases, and 5 bases stayed unmatched. In germline, CDR1 is MDHEN, CDR2 SYDVKM. CDR3 loop: CASSSTGDHGANVLTF. The CDR3 DNA follows: TGTGCCAGCAGTTCGACAGGGGATCATGGGGCCAACGTCCTGACTTTC.

CDR3 amino acids: CASSQVRDATGTGQFF. In DNA form, the CDR3 reads TGCGCCAGCAGCCAAGTTAGGGACGCTACCGGGACAGGGCAGTTCTTC. The J gene is TRBJ2-1, the V gene TRBV4-1, with TRBD1 matching 8 bases. The V and J ends lost 1 base and 12 bases, in that order; junction bases with no gene match: 14. The CDR3 sequence is 16 residues long. Germline CDR1 MGHRA, CDR2 YSYEKL.

The chain recombines TRBV28 with TRBJ2-5; 11 positions match TRBD2. CDR1 and CDR2 from the germline V gene are MDHEN and SYDVKM. The CDR3 length is 16 residues. J gave up 5 bases and V 6 bases, and 11 bases lay outside the gene matches. The CDR3 bases are TGTGCCAGCAGCCTGCCCGGGACTAGCGGCGGTGAGACCCAGTACTTC. Translating gives CASSLPGTSGGETQYF.

The chain joins TRBV6-5 to TRBJ2-1; TRBD2 matches 13 bases. Trimming cost V 8 bases and J 8 bases; bases outside gene matches: 6. Looked up from germline, CDR1 is MNHEY and CDR2 is SVGAGI. The CDR3 contains 14 residues. The CDR3 DNA reads as TGTGCCAGCCGAATGGGACTAGCGGGACATGAGCAGTTCTTC. Translated, it gives CASRMGLAGHEQFF.

The chain joins TRBV7-6 to TRBJ2-1; D not resolved. V was trimmed by 2 bases and J by 6 bases, leaving 11 bases between them. CDR1 and CDR2 (germline): SGHVS, FNYEAQ. The CDR3 length is 14 residues. CDR3 nucleotide sequence: TGTGCCAGCAGCTTATCCCCCACTGGCAATGAGCAGTTCTTC. Its translation: CASSLSPTGNEQFF.

The chain has TRBV7-2 and TRBJ1-2; 7 bases map to TRBD1. The CDR3 loop spans 16 amino acids. Germline V lookup: CDR1 SGHTA, CDR2 FQGNSA. Unmatched junction bases numbered 7, after V lost 0 bases and J lost 3 bases. CDR3 in DNA: TGTGCCAGCAGCTTAGCCGTTGACAGGGACTACTATGGCTACACCTTC. Protein product: CASSLAVDRDYYGYTF.

This clone came up once. The V call is TRBV27, the J call TRBJ2-7, with D possibly matching TRBD2 (7 bases). Trimming removed 5 bases from V and 7 bases from J, with 21 bases in between. The CDR3 length is 15 residues. Looked up from germline, CDR1 is MNHEY and CDR2 is SMNVEV (reference sequence). The CDR3, as DNA: TGTGCCAGCAGTCCCCGACTAGAGGGGGGGAGGGAGCAGTACTTC. Encoded protein: CASSPRLEGGREQYF.